The 28 T cell receptor beta chains below were found in one sample sequenced in a study of response to subunit inactivated influenza vaccine listed by TCRdb under 2018. Library preparation was by RT-PCR. TCRdb records Illumina HiSeq 2500 as the sequencer. Using fastp at Q25 and MiXCR, TCRdb reprocessed the public reads and kept productive beta chains. Each entry is one CDR3 protein sequence, shown with its most common DNA and genes. The sample data list more than 600,000 distinct CDR3 sequences, and approximately 17% of these were observed just once. The ten biggest clones cover about a tenth of the sample. The specimen comprised PBMCs from blood, sampled about 5 days after vaccination. Source of these receptors: a man between 45 and 60 years old who received an inactivated influenza vaccine. Donor details come from another sample of the same person, matched by shared clones.

The CDR3 bases are TGTGCCAGCAGCTTACGGGGGGCTAGGGCCAACGTCCTGACTTTC. This translates into CASSLRGARANVLTF. This chain connects TRBV5-6 to TRBJ2-6, with a tentative D call TRBD2 (7 bases). This CDR3 is built from 15 residues. V was cut by 2 bases and J by 5 bases, with 11 bases left in between. Germline CDR1 is SGHDT and CDR2 is YYEEEE.

The CDR3 protein is CASSGSSRYNEQFF. CDR3 nucleotides: TGCGCCAGTAGCGGGTCTAGTAGGTACAATGAGCAGTTCTTC. The chain employs TRBV5-1 and TRBJ2-1; 7 bases agree with TRBD2. The CDR3 consists of 14 residues. V dropped 8 bases and J dropped 4; count of bases not matched to a gene: 9. Germline V gene lookup returns CDR1 SGHRS and CDR2 YFSETQ. The entire variable domain, with the rest obtained from reference TRBV5-1 and TRBJ2-1, is as follows: KAGVTQTPRYLIKTRGQQVTLSCSPISGHRSVSWYQQTPGQGLQFLFEYFSETQRNKGNFPGRFSGRQFSNSRSEMNVSTLELGDSALYLCASSGSSRYNEQFFGPGTRLTVL.

Only a few counts were recorded for this clonotype. The gene calls are TRBV7-2 and TRBJ2-1; D not certain. Germline V gene data show CDR1 as SGHTA and CDR2 as FQGNSA. Trimming left V 3 bases short and J 0 bases short, with 9 bases between. The CDR3 has 15 amino acids. The CDR3 DNA sequence: TGTGCCAGCAGCTTTTCCCCCACCTCCTACAATGAGCAGTTCTTC. This translates into CASSFSPTSYNEQFF.

The table lists this clonotype with a few counts. The V call is TRBV12-3 or TRBV12-4, the J call TRBJ2-7, with a possible D match to TRBD2 (6 bases). V lost 1 base and J lost 7, with 11 bases in between. The CDR3 length is 13 residues. CDR3 bases: TGTGCCAGCAGTTTAGTGGCGGGGCGAGAGCAGTACTTC. Translated, it gives CASSLVAGREQYF.

This sequence joins TRBV10-3 and TRBJ2-2; 9 bases map to TRBD1. With 8 bases clipped from V and 6 bases from J, the junction kept 7 bases outside the gene matches. The CDR3 length is 14 residues. Germline V gene sequence: CDR1 ENHRY, CDR2 SYGVKD. The CDR3 reads CAISRTGDSGELFF. The CDR3 nucleotides read TGTGCCATCTCGAGGACAGGGGATTCCGGGGAGCTGTTTTTT.

This chain connects TRBV3-1 to TRBJ2-1, with TRBD2 matching over 10 bases. The CDR3 is 16 residues long. With 1 base clipped from V and 9 bases from J, the junction kept 9 bases outside the gene matches. CDR1 and CDR2 from the germline V gene are LGHDT and YNNKEL (reference sequence). The CDR3 is CASSQAVAGGPGEQFF. The CDR3 DNA sequence: TGTGCCAGCAGCCAAGCGGTAGCGGGAGGCCCCGGTGAGCAGTTCTTC.

The table lists this clonotype with a few counts. This chain connects TRBV6-2 or TRBV6-3 to TRBJ2-5; D gene uncertain. CDR3 size: 12 residues. With 7 bases removed from V and 2 bases from J, the gap between germline ends came to 8 bases. Germline CDR1 reads MNHEY; CDR2 reads SVGEGT. CDR3 nucleotide sequence: TGTGCCAGCAAAGCACTGCAAGAGACCCAGTACTTC. Translating gives CASKALQETQYF.

This clonotype occurred a few times. CDR3 loop: CASSFSNAGTGAYEQYF. In nucleotides, the CDR3 is TGTGCCAGCAGCTTCAGCAACGCCGGGACAGGTGCCTACGAGCAGTACTTC. V is TRBV11-2 and J is TRBJ2-7, with 8 positions matching TRBD1. Trimming removed 3 bases from V and 2 bases from J; junction bases left unmatched: 12. Germline lookup yields CDR1 SGHAT and CDR2 FQNNGV. This CDR3 is 17 amino acids long. The whole variable domain, filled in from reference TRBV11-2 and TRBJ2-7, reads EAGVAQSPRYKIIEKRQSVAFWCNPISGHATLYWYQQILGQGPKLLIQFQNNGVVDDSQLPKDRFSAERLKGVDSTLKIQPAKLEDSAVYLCASSFSNAGTGAYEQYFGPGTRLTVT.

The chain recombines TRBV11-2 with TRBJ2-3; 8 bases agree with TRBD1. Germline CDR1 is SGHAT and CDR2 is FQNNGV. Trimming cost V 5 bases and J 4 bases; bases outside gene matches: 8. This CDR3 spans 15 amino acids. CDR3 bases: TGTGCCAGCAGCCGTACAGGGGGGCGCGCAGATACGCAGTATTTT. It is translated as CASSRTGGRADTQYF.

This chain links TRBV11-2 with TRBJ2-1; D is unclear. Germline V gene data show CDR1 as SGHAT and CDR2 as FQNNGV. The CDR3 runs to 14 residues. V was trimmed by 1 base and J by 4 bases, leaving 8 bases between them. CDR3 region: CASSLVHQYNEQFF. The CDR3 bases are TGTGCCAGCAGCTTAGTCCACCAATACAATGAGCAGTTCTTC.

In this sample, this clonotype turned up a few times. The chain employs TRBV4-3 and TRBJ1-5; tentatively, D is TRBD1 (5 bases). The V and J ends lost 0 bases and 2 bases respectively, with 20 bases between them. Germline V gene sequence: CDR1 LGHNA, CDR2 YSLEER. The CDR3 loop spans 19 amino acids. The CDR3 is CASSQERVGAWGGNQPQHF. The CDR3 DNA sequence: TGCGCCAGCAGCCAAGAGAGGGTCGGGGCCTGGGGGGGCAATCAGCCCCAGCATTTT.

This clonotype showed up just a few times. The chain carries TRBV7-9 and TRBJ2-1; 8 bases agree with TRBD1. V gave up 3 bases and J gave up 0 bases; unmatched junction bases: 4. Germline assignment: CDR1 SEHNR and CDR2 FQNEAQ (reference sequence). This CDR3 contains 16 residues. Here the CDR3 DNA reads TGTGCCAGCAGCTTCCGGACAGGGCTCTCCTACAATGAGCAGTTCTTC. The encoded protein is CASSFRTGLSYNEQFF.

This clonotype was detected a few times. DNA for the CDR3: TGCGCCAGCAGTCCTTCTAGCGGAGGGCTCGCGGTGAAGCAGTACTTC. Translation: CASSPSSGGLAVKQYF. V gene TRBV10-2 combines with J gene TRBJ2-7; 7 positions match TRBD2. The CDR3 has 16 amino acids. V was pared by 5 bases and J by 8 bases, with 18 bases of the junction left unmatched. CDR1 WSHSY and CDR2 SAAADI come from the germline V gene.

This clonotype was recorded at least ten times. The gene calls are TRBV20-1 and TRBJ2-1, with D hard to call. Per the germline V gene, CDR1 is DFQATT and CDR2 is SNEGSKA (reference sequence). Trimming stripped 5 bases from V and 3 bases from J, with 11 bases between. The CDR3 sequence is 13 residues long. Here the CDR3 DNA reads TGCAGTGCTCGCCGCGACAACTACAATGAGCAGTTCTTC. It codes for CSARRDNYNEQFF.

The chain links TRBV20-1 to TRBJ2-3; 8 positions match TRBD2. The CDR3 runs to 15 residues. Germline V gives CDR1 DFQATT, CDR2 SNEGSKA (reference sequence). The V gene end was trimmed by 6 bases and the J gene end by 3 bases; junction bases not matched to a gene: 11. The CDR3 region is CSAIRGGGKTDTQYF. The CDR3 coding sequence is TGCAGTGCAATCCGGGGGGGCGGAAAAACAGATACGCAGTATTTT.

The CDR3 DNA reads as TGTGCCAGCAGTCACGGACAGGGGGGAACCCTCCACTTT. Protein sequence: CASSHGQGGTLHF. The genes are TRBV6-6 and TRBJ1-6; 10 bases line up with TRBD1. The CDR3 length is 13 residues. The V and J ends lost 5 bases and 14 bases, in that order; junction bases with no gene match: 6. Germline V gene sequence: CDR1 MNHNY, CDR2 SVGAGI (reference sequence).

V usage is TRBV12-3 or TRBV12-4 and J usage is TRBJ2-5, with D perhaps TRBD2 (6 bases). The CDR3 runs 13 residues. V lost 6 bases to trimming and J lost 2 bases, with 10 bases between them. The CDR3 DNA follows: TGTGCCAGCAGGGGGGGACCTCAAGAGACCCAGTACTTC. Its protein is CASRGGPQETQYF.

The chain combines TRBV6-5 with TRBJ1-4; D may be TRBD1 (5 bases). V dropped 2 bases and J dropped 4 bases, with 11 bases sitting between them. Germline V CDR1 and CDR2: MNHEY, SVGAGI. The CDR3 consists of 15 residues. The CDR3 DNA reads as TGTGCCAGCAGTTACGGGTCAGGGATTAATGAAAAACTGTTTTTT. Amino acids: CASSYGSGINEKLFF.

A note on this clonotype: The junction does not match germline at one end; this may be a read error. The genes are TRBV6-5 and TRBJ1-1; D uncertain. CDR3 length: 15 residues. CDR1 is MNHEY and CDR2 is SVGAGI in the germline V gene. The CDR3 is CTSSYLGPQNTEAFF. The CDR3 DNA is TGTACCAGCAGTTACCTAGGGCCCCAGAACACTGAAGCTTTCTTT.

This clonotype appeared a single time. This chain uses TRBV5-1 with TRBJ2-3; 7 nucleotides align to TRBD2. The CDR3 totals 15 residues. Trimming took 5 bases from V and 6 from J; bases not matched to a gene: 12. The germline V gene encodes CDR1 SGHRS and CDR2 YFSETQ. CDR3 loop: CASRASAGASDTQYF. CDR3 bases: TGCGCCAGCAGAGCGTCCGCGGGAGCGAGTGATACGCAGTATTTT.

This clonotype has a count of ten or more. V and J are TRBV12-3 or TRBV12-4 and TRBJ1-3, with D uncertain. This CDR3 has 12 residues. V lost 5 bases and J 2 bases, leaving 4 bases between the germline ends. The CDR3 DNA sequence: TGTGCCAGCAGTCGGGCTGGAAACACCATATATTTT. The encoded protein is CASSRAGNTIYF.

This clonotype was observed a handful of times. The J gene is TRBJ2-1, the V gene TRBV9; 11 bases agree with TRBD2. The CDR3 is made up of 15 amino acids. V shed 3 bases, J shed 7 bases, and the junction held 6 bases outside the gene matches. CDR1 is SGDLS and CDR2 is YYNGEE in the germline V gene. The CDR3 protein is CASSGSGRASNEQFF. The CDR3 bases are TGTGCCAGCAGCGGTAGCGGGAGGGCCAGTAATGAGCAGTTCTTC. Variable domain in full (rest from reference TRBV9 and TRBJ2-1): DSGVTQTPKHLITATGQRVTLRCSPRSGDLSVYWYQQSLDQGLQFLIQYYNGEERAKGNILERFSAQQFPDLHSELNLSSLELGDSALYFCASSGSGRASNEQFFGPGTRLTVL.

V gene TRBV7-2 combines with J gene TRBJ2-1; possibly TRBD2 for D (6 bases). The CDR3 loop spans 14 amino acids. Germline lookup yields CDR1 SGHTA and CDR2 FQGNSA. Trimming removed 5 bases from V and 6 bases from J, with 14 bases in between. The CDR3 reads CASSPGTPSNEQFF. The CDR3 DNA reads TGTGCCAGCAGCCCCGGGACTCCGTCCAATGAGCAGTTCTTC.

The V call is TRBV18, the J call TRBJ2-7, with D perhaps being TRBD1 or TRBD2 (5 bases each). Germline V gene lookup returns CDR1 KGHSH and CDR2 LQKENI. V gave up 2 bases and J gave up 3 bases, with 11 bases separating them. CDR3 length: 14 residues. The CDR3 is CASSPGTTRYEQYF. CDR3 bases: TGTGCCAGCTCACCAGGGACCACACGCTACGAGCAGTACTTC.

This sequence joins TRBV7-3 and TRBJ2-5; TRBD2 agrees at 8 bases. This CDR3 spans 13 amino acids. The germline gives CDR1 SGHTA, CDR2 FQGTGA. The V and J ends lost 2 bases and 7 bases, in that order; junction bases with no gene match: 3. The CDR3 DNA is TGTGCCAGCAGCTTAGTCACTAGCGGGACCCAGTACTTC. Its translation: CASSLVTSGTQYF.

Only a few counts were recorded for this clonotype. The CDR3 coding sequence is TGTGCCAGTACCCGAATGACTAGCTTGTGGAACACCGGGGAGCTGTTTTTT. Protein: CASTRMTSLWNTGELFF. The gene calls are TRBV19 and TRBJ2-2; 7 positions agree with TRBD2. CDR1 LNHDA and CDR2 SQIVND come from the germline V gene (reference sequence). The ends lost 7 bases at V and 1 base at J; junction bases unmatched: 12. The CDR3 contains 17 residues. The full variable domain, with the rest looked up from reference TRBV19 and TRBJ2-2, is DGGITQSPKYLFRKEGQNVTLSCEQNLNHDAMYWYRQDPGQGLRLIYYSQIVNDFQKGDIAEGYSVSREKKESFPLTVTSAQKNPTAFYLCASTRMTSLWNTGELFFGEGSRLTVL.

This clonotype was picked up a small number of times. This rearrangement joins TRBV6-2 or TRBV6-3 to TRBJ2-7; D not certain. Germline loops: CDR1 MNHEY, CDR2 SVGEGT. V lost 4 bases to trimming and J lost 1 base, with 14 bases between them. The CDR3 runs to 15 residues. The CDR3 DNA reads as TGTGCCAGCAGTTCGCTGAGCCTCCTGTCCTACGAGCAGTACTTC. It specifies CASSSLSLLSYEQYF.

The chain couples TRBV6-2 or TRBV6-3 to TRBJ2-2; 11 bases agree with TRBD1. Germline CDR1 is MNHEY and CDR2 is SVGEGT. The junction had 7 bases not matched to a gene; V was cut back by 5 bases and J by 5 bases. The CDR3 consists of 16 residues. CDR3 protein: CASSPTGTGGTGELFF. The CDR3 bases are TGTGCCAGCAGTCCTACCGGGACAGGGGGAACCGGGGAGCTGTTTTTT.